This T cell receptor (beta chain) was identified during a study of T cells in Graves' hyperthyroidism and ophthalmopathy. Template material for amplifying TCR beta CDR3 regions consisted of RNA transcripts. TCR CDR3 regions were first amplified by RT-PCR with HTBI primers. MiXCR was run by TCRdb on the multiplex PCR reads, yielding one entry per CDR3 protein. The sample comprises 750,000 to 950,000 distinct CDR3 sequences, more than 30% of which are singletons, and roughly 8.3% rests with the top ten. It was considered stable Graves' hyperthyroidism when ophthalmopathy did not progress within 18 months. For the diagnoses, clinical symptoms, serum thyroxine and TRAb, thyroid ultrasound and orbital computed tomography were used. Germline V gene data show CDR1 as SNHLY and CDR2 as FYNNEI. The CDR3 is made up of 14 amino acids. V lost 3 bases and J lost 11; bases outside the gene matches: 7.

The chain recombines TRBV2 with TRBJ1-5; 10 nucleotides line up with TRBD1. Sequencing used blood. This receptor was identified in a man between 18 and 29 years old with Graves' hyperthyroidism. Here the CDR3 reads CASSEGQGQETQHF. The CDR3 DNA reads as TGTGCCAGCAGTGAGGGACAGGGGCAAGAGACCCAGCATTTT. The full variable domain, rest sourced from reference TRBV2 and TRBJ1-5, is EPEVTQTPSHQVTQMGQEVILRCVPISNHLYFYWYRQILGQKVEFLVSFYNNEISEKSEIFDDQFSVERPDGSNFTLKIRSTKLEDSAMYFCASSEGQGQETQHFGDGTRLSIL.